This T cell receptor beta chain was captured by sequencing in a study of T cell responses to AZD1222 COVID-19 vaccine. A note on this clone: What it binds is not known.

Generated by immunoSEQ multiplex PCR, the TCRdb table keeps only in-frame clones and is missing some. This sample carries fewer than 200,000 clones, over 75% of them seen once, and the ten largest clones take approximately 4.5%. The CDR3 has 17 residues. J was trimmed by 4 bases and V by 8 bases; bases with no gene match: 13. CDR1 and CDR2 (germline): ENHRY, SYGVKD. Study findings and constraints: Spike was spanned by vaccine-associated CD4 TCRs, which were dominant at 160-218 and 743-854.

This sequence was found in an adult who received the AZD1222 COVID-19 vaccine. Sequenced material: peripheral blood, taken 28 days after the second AZD1222 dose. The gene calls are TRBV10-3 and TRBJ2-3, with 12 bases lining up with TRBD2. As DNA, the CDR3 is TGTGCCATCGGATGGAGCCTAGCGGGGGGGCAAGCAGATACGCAGTATTTT. This translates into CAIGWSLAGGQADTQYF.